This T cell receptor (beta chain) was recovered during a study of molecular identifiers for immune sequencing clone quantification. TCRdb recomputed calls from the PCR reads with MiXCR, one row per CDR3 protein. The sample records under 600,000 distinct CDR3 sequences, about 26% being singletons. Deletions cut 0 bases from V and 1 base from J, with 16 bases between. The germline V gene encodes CDR1 DFQATT and CDR2 SNEGSKA (reference sequence). The CDR3 contains 16 residues. This clonotype was seen only a few times. Libraries for naive CD8 T cells, which were made from around 20,000 to 1,000,000 sorted cells, drew on 10%, 30% or 50% of the RNA. Sorting defined naive CD8 T cells as CD8+CD4-CCR7+CD45RA+.

The source is a human donor in good health. Some libraries in this study had Jurkat cell RNA spiked in. Sequencing was carried out using naive CD8+ T cells from blood, with Jurkat cell RNA spiked in. Subset of the sample: FACS-sorted CD8+CD4-CCR7+CD45RA+ naive T cells. This chain links TRBV20-1 with TRBJ2-7, with D maybe TRBD2 (6 bases). The CDR3 nucleotides read TGCAGTGCTAGAGATCGACGGACGGGACTTTCCTACGAGCAGTACTTC. Protein: CSARDRRTGLSYEQYF.